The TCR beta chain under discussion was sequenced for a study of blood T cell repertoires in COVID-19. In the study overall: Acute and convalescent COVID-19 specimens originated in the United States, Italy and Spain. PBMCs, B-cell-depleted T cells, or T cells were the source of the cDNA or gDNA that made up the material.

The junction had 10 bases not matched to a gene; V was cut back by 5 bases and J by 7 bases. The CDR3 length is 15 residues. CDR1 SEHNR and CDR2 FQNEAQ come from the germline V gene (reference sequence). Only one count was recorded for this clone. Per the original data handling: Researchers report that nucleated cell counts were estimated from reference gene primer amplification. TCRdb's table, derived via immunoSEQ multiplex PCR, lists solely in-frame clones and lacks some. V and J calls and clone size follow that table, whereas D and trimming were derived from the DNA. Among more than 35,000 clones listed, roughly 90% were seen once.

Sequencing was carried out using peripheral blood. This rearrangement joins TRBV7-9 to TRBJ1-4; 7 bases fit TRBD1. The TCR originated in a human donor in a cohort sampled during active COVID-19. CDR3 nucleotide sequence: TGTGCCAGCAGCCTACAGACAGGGCGAGGTGAAAAACTGTTTTTT. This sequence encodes CASSLQTGRGEKLFF.